This entry lists 32 T cell receptor beta chains sequenced from one sample in a study of cytomegalovirus exposure and HLA in healthy donors. With 60 Vbeta and 13 Jbeta primers, the PCR was carried out. Data came from immunoSEQ multiplex PCR; TCRdb stores just in-frame clones and leaves some out. The data hold approximately 180,000 clones, with 70% to 90% observed a single time. The sequencing sample was made of PBMCs. These receptors all stem from a girl aged 5-17 years in good health and CMV-seropositive.

In the case of this clone: Other DNA sequences from this sample encode an identical CDR3 as well. The chain has TRBV9 and TRBJ1-2, with 10 bases identical to TRBD1. In germline, CDR1 is SGDLS, CDR2 YYNGEE. V was pared by 3 bases and J by 6 bases, with 2 bases of the junction left unmatched. The CDR3 is 13 residues long. The DNA for the CDR3 is TGTGCCAGCAGCGCTGGGACAGGGGATGGCTACACCTTC. As protein: CASSAGTGDGYTF.

The V and J genes are TRBV5-4 and TRBJ1-3; D perhaps matches TRBD1 (6 bases). Germline CDR1 is SGHNT and CDR2 is YYREEE (reference sequence). The V and J ends lost 4 bases and 2 bases respectively, with 13 bases between them. This CDR3 comprises 15 residues. The CDR3 DNA reads TGTGCCAGCAGCCGGGGGGCAGGGGCTGGAAACACCATATATTTT. This codes for CASSRGAGAGNTIYF. Variable domain in full (rest from reference TRBV5-4 and TRBJ1-3): ETGVTQSPTHLIKTRGQQVTLRCSSQSGHNTVSWYQQALGQGPQFIFQYYREEENGRGNFPPRFSGLQFPNYSSELNVNALELDDSALYLCASSRGAGAGNTIYFGEGSWLTVV.

This clone was counted once. The rearrangement links TRBV2 to TRBJ2-5, with D perhaps matching TRBD2 (5 bases). The germline gives CDR1 SNHLY, CDR2 FYNNEI. V shed 2 bases and J shed 13 bases, with 17 bases lying between them. This CDR3 has 13 residues. The CDR3: CASSESTRGSMYF. In DNA form, the CDR3 reads TGTGCCAGCAGTGAAAGTACTCGGGGATCTATGTACTTC.

The chain recombines TRBV7-9 with TRBJ1-2, with D possibly TRBD1 on 6 matching bases. The germline V and J ends were trimmed by 2 bases and 4 bases, with 8 bases remaining between them. The CDR3 length is 13 residues. Germline V gene sequence: CDR1 SEHNR, CDR2 FQNEAQ (reference sequence). The CDR3 DNA reads TGTGCCAGCAGCTTATCACAGGGCTATGGCTACACCTTC. It encodes CASSLSQGYGYTF.

The rearrangement links TRBV9 to TRBJ2-1; possible D gene TRBD1, 6 bases. The V and J ends lost 4 bases and 1 base respectively, with 12 bases between them. The CDR3 sequence is 15 residues long. Germline CDR1 SGDLS, CDR2 YYNGEE. CDR3 protein: CASSTQGGSYNEQFF. CDR3 in DNA: TGTGCCAGCAGCACCCAAGGGGGATCCTACAATGAGCAGTTCTTC.

V and J are TRBV7-2 and TRBJ2-5; 7 nucleotides agree with TRBD2. The J call may not be correct, given that the DNA end is closer to TRBJ2-7. Germline CDR1 and CDR2: SGHTA and FQGNSA. The length of the CDR3 is 15 residues. CDR3 coding DNA: TGTGCCAGCAGCTTCTCCGGGACTAACCCCTACGAGCAGTACTTC. Its translation is CASSFSGTNPYEQYF.

This clone was counted only a few times. The genes are TRBV6-5 and TRBJ1-1; no clear D gene. Germline assignment: CDR1 MNHEY and CDR2 SVGAGI. The CDR3 sequence is 14 residues long. With 0 bases removed from V and 1 base from J, the gap between germline ends came to 6 bases. The CDR3 DNA reads TGTGCCAGCAGTTACTCGAGGCAGAACACTGAAGCTTTCTTT. Encoded protein: CASSYSRQNTEAFF.

The chain carries TRBV11-3 and TRBJ2-3; 10 positions match TRBD2. This CDR3 spans 18 amino acids. Germline V gene sequence: CDR1 SGHNT, CDR2 YENEEA. Trimming cost V 5 bases and J 5 bases; bases outside gene matches: 16. CDR3 sequence: CASSPEVWLAGAGDTQYF. For the CDR3, the DNA is TGTGCCAGCAGCCCCGAGGTGTGGCTAGCGGGGGCGGGAGATACGCAGTATTTT.

The CDR3 bases are TGTGCCAGTAGGAGACTAACAGGGGGCGTCCATACTGAAGCTTTCTTT. It encodes CASRRLTGGVHTEAFF. The chain joins TRBV19 to TRBJ1-1; 9 positions match TRBD1. V was clipped by 6 bases and J by 5 bases; unmatched bases: 13. The CDR3 length is 16 residues. Per germline, CDR1 LNHDA and CDR2 SQIVND (reference sequence).

This chain connects TRBV9 to TRBJ1-3; 7 bases agree with TRBD1. CDR1 is SGDLS and CDR2 is YYNGEE in the germline V gene. The trim removed 0 bases at V and 4 bases at J, leaving 13 bases unmatched. This CDR3 comprises 18 residues. As DNA, the CDR3 is TGTGCCAGCAGCGTAGGGCTCGGGCGAGGGGGCCCGGGAAACACCATATATTTT. This encodes CASSVGLGRGGPGNTIYF.

This rearrangement joins TRBV6-4 to TRBJ1-1; 8 nucleotides align to TRBD1. Germline V gives CDR1 MRHNA, CDR2 SNTAGT. The CDR3 is made up of 15 amino acids. The ends lost 6 bases at V and 0 bases at J; junction bases unmatched: 6. The CDR3 region has the DNA TGTGCCAGCAGGAAAGAGACAGGGGTGAACACTGAAGCTTTCTTT. As protein: CASRKETGVNTEAFF.

About this clone itself: Mismatch with germline at one junction end may stem from a read error. CDR3: CANSLGEGFFNEQFF. CDR3 bases: TGTGCCAACAGCCTAGGGGAGGGGTTTTTTAATGAGCAGTTCTTC. V gene TRBV7-9 combines with J gene TRBJ2-1, with 7 bases fitting TRBD2. Germline values: CDR1 SEHNR, CDR2 FQNEAQ (reference sequence). The CDR3 contains 15 residues.

This rearrangement joins TRBV12-5 to TRBJ1-1; 7 nucleotides match TRBD1. This CDR3 has 14 residues. Trimming cost V 4 bases and J 0 bases; bases outside gene matches: 2. CDR1 is LGHNT, CDR2 FRNRAP, per germline. The CDR3 sequence: CASGSGQLNTEAFF. DNA of the CDR3: TGTGCTAGTGGTTCGGGACAGCTGAACACTGAAGCTTTCTTT. Looking up the rest from reference TRBV12-5 and TRBJ1-1 gives the full variable domain: DARVTQTPRHKVTEMGQEVTMRCQPILGHNTVFWYRQTMMQGLELLAYFRNRAPLDDSGMPKDRFSAEMPDATLATLKIQPSEPRDSAVYFCASGSGQLNTEAFFGQGTRLTVV.

This rearrangement joins TRBV18 to TRBJ1-5; D might be TRBD1 (6 bases). V lost 5 bases, J lost 7 bases, and 9 bases lay in between. The CDR3 runs to 12 residues. From germline, CDR1 is KGHSH and CDR2 LQKENI. The DNA of the CDR3 is TGTGCCAGCTCAACAGGGACCCAGCCCCAGCATTTT. It specifies CASSTGTQPQHF.

The chain carries TRBV5-6 and TRBJ1-2; D is unclear. V was shortened by 2 bases and J by 8 bases, with 22 bases between the two germline ends. Germline V lookup: CDR1 SGHDT, CDR2 YYEEEE. The CDR3 is made up of 16 amino acids. The CDR3 sequence: CASSLLAGALSHGYTF. DNA for the CDR3: TGTGCCAGCAGCTTACTGGCGGGTGCCCTTTCCCACGGCTACACCTTC.

The V call is TRBV5-1, the J call TRBJ2-7; TRBD1 matches 7 bases. This CDR3 spans 14 amino acids. V dropped 0 bases and J dropped 6; count of bases not matched to a gene: 6. Germline-derived CDR1 and CDR2 are SGHRS and YFSETQ. For the CDR3, the DNA is TGCGCCAGCAGCTTGGGGACAGGTCGGTCCGAGCAGTACTTC. Its translation is CASSLGTGRSEQYF.

V is TRBV25-1 and J is TRBJ1-1, with a tentative D call TRBD1 (6 bases). The CDR3 has 15 residues. From germline, CDR1 is MGHDK and CDR2 SYGVNS. The V end was cut by 4 bases, the J end by 4 bases, with 16 bases between. The CDR3 spells CASSGGGTGRTEAFF. Written as DNA, the CDR3 is TGTGCCAGCAGTGGGGGGGGCACAGGGCGCACTGAAGCTTTCTTT.

In nucleotides, the CDR3 is TGTGCCAGCAGCTTAGCTGGACAGGGTCACACTGAAGCTTTCTTT. Its translation is CASSLAGQGHTEAFF. The gene calls are TRBV7-3 and TRBJ1-1; 8 positions agree with TRBD1. Germline V CDR1 and CDR2: SGHTA, FQGTGA. CDR3 length: 15 amino acids. V lost 2 bases and J lost 3; bases outside the gene matches: 5.

In DNA, the CDR3 is TGCAGCGCAGACCGGCAGGGTGGGTATGGCTACACCTTC. This gives the protein CSADRQGGYGYTF. V and J are TRBV29-1 and TRBJ1-2, with a tentative D call TRBD1 (5 bases). The CDR3 loop spans 13 amino acids. Per germline, CDR1 SQVTM and CDR2 ANQGSEA. Trimming cost V 7 bases and J 5 bases, with 17 bases left between them.

This clone appeared a single time. V and J are TRBV5-1 and TRBJ1-1; D unresolved. V dropped 0 bases and J dropped 4 bases, with 10 bases sitting between them. This CDR3 has 14 residues. Germline CDR1 reads SGHRS; CDR2 reads YFSETQ. This CDR3 reads CASSLAEGGTEAFF. CDR3 sequence (DNA): TGCGCCAGCAGCTTGGCCGAGGGAGGCACTGAAGCTTTCTTT.

This rearrangement joins TRBV30 to TRBJ1-2; TRBD1 matches 12 bases. The germline gives CDR1 GTSNPN, CDR2 SVGIG (reference sequence). The CDR3 is 14 residues long. With V trimmed by 5 bases and J by 7 bases, 8 bases remained unmatched. In DNA form, the CDR3 reads TGTGCCTGGGAGCCGGGACAGGGGGCCCCTGGCTACACCTTC. Translating gives CAWEPGQGAPGYTF.

The chain carries TRBV19 and TRBJ1-5; TRBD1 aligns across 7 bases. Germline CDR1 is LNHDA and CDR2 is SQIVND (reference sequence). Germline trimming cut 1 base from V and 2 bases from J; bases unmatched to any gene: 11. The CDR3 extends over 18 amino acids. The DNA of the CDR3 is TGTGCCAGTAGTATAGGGGACAGTCTGGGGGCGGGCAATCAGCCCCAGCATTTT. Amino acid sequence: CASSIGDSLGAGNQPQHF.

The chain is built from TRBV7-2 and TRBJ2-7, with D possibly matching TRBD1 (5 bases). Germline CDR1 is SGHTA and CDR2 is FQGNSA. This CDR3 is 16 amino acids long. V was pared by 1 base and J by 0 bases, with 13 bases between. The CDR3 bases are TGTGCCAGCAGCTTAGGGGGCAGCAGTCTCTCCTACGAGCAGTACTTC. The encoded protein is CASSLGGSSLSYEQYF. Supplemented by reference TRBV7-2 and TRBJ2-7, the full variable domain reads GAGVSQSPSNKVTEKGKDVELRCDPISGHTALYWYRQSLGQGLEFLIYFQGNSAPDKSGLPSDRFSAERTGGSVSTLTIQRTQQEDSAVYLCASSLGGSSLSYEQYFGPGTRLTVT.

The rearrangement joins TRBV28 to TRBJ1-6; tentatively, D is TRBD1 (6 bases). V lost 7 bases to trimming and J lost 5 bases, with 15 bases between them. The CDR3 consists of 15 residues. Germline V gene data show CDR1 as MDHEN and CDR2 as SYDVKM. CDR3 DNA: TGTGCCAGCAAAACCGGGGGGCCTAATAATTCACCCCTCCACTTT. As protein: CASKTGGPNNSPLHF.

This chain joins TRBV10-3 and TRBJ2-3; a weak D match, TRBD1 (6 bases). Per germline, CDR1 ENHRY and CDR2 SYGVKD. The CDR3 has 14 amino acids. The V gene lost 6 bases and the J gene lost 4 bases, with 14 bases spanning the gap. CDR3 sequence: CAIRDSTGSDTQYF. CDR3 nucleotide sequence: TGTGCCATCAGGGACTCGACAGGTTCAGATACGCAGTATTTT.

The genes are TRBV6-6 and TRBJ2-2, with D uncertain. CDR3 length equals 14 residues. Trimming left V 6 bases short and J 0 bases short, with 8 bases between. Germline CDR1 MNHNY, CDR2 SVGAGI (reference sequence). In nucleotides, the CDR3 is TGTGCCAGCAGCATAGATTCGAACACCGGGGAGCTGTTTTTT. It translates to CASSIDSNTGELFF.

J is TRBJ1-2 and V is TRBV6-1, with 11 bases matching TRBD1. CDR3 length: 14 amino acids. Germline CDR1 reads MNHNS; CDR2 reads SASEGT. V was pared by 6 bases and J by 4 bases, with 4 bases of the junction left unmatched. The CDR3 DNA reads as TGTGCCAGCAGCCTGGGACAGGGGGTCTATGGCTACACCTTC. Translating gives CASSLGQGVYGYTF.

The chain is built from TRBV6-5 and TRBJ2-1, with TRBD1 as a possible D gene (5 bases). The CDR3 has 15 amino acids. Per the germline V gene, CDR1 is MNHEY and CDR2 is SVGAGI. V lost 2 bases, J lost 4 bases, and 12 bases lay in between. Here the CDR3 reads CASSYGQGPYNEQFF. CDR3 bases: TGTGCCAGCAGTTACGGCCAGGGCCCTTACAATGAGCAGTTCTTC.

The chain is built from TRBV11-3 and TRBJ2-3, with D maybe TRBD1 (5 bases). The germline gives CDR1 SGHNT, CDR2 YENEEA. The CDR3 has 13 residues. The germline V and J ends were trimmed by 5 bases and 2 bases, with 8 bases remaining between them. In DNA form, the CDR3 reads TGTGCCAGCAGCCGACAGTTCACAGATACGCAGTATTTT. This encodes CASSRQFTDTQYF.

The rearrangement uses TRBV2 and TRBJ2-7; a possible D gene is TRBD2 (5 bases). CDR1 and CDR2 (germline): SNHLY, FYNNEI. This CDR3 comprises 11 residues. Trimming shortened V by 8 bases and J by 7 bases, and 12 bases separated the two germline ends. The CDR3 coding sequence is TGTGCCAGCGAGGGAAACCAGGAGCAGTACTTC. It translates to CASEGNQEQYF.

This clone was observed once. This rearrangement joins TRBV7-9 to TRBJ2-6; 9 bases match TRBD2. The CDR3 has 17 residues. V was pared by 3 bases and J by 0 bases, with 3 bases of the junction left unmatched. Per germline, CDR1 SEHNR and CDR2 FQNEAQ (reference sequence). In DNA form, the CDR3 reads TGTGCCAGCAGCTTGGCGGGGGGGCCCTCTGGGGCCAACGTCCTGACTTTC. It specifies CASSLAGGPSGANVLTF.

J is TRBJ1-1 and V is TRBV11-3, with D perhaps TRBD1 (5 bases). The CDR3 runs 17 residues. The germline gives CDR1 SGHNT, CDR2 YENEEA. V gave up 5 bases and J gave up 0 bases, with 19 bases separating them. This chain's CDR3 is CASSAGQWRGLNTEAFF. The DNA for the CDR3 is TGTGCCAGCAGCGCAGGCCAGTGGAGGGGATTGAACACTGAAGCTTTCTTT.